This entry features one T cell receptor beta chain sequence. This sample is drawn from a study of blood T cell repertoires in COVID-19. About the study: The United States, Italy and Spain provided the acute and convalescent COVID-19 samples.

Patients at the Seattle site were enrolled during active infection and followed longitudinally. V was pared by 3 bases and J by 6 bases, with 2 bases of the junction left unmatched. Germline CDR1 reads SGHNT; CDR2 reads YYREEE (reference sequence). The CDR3 sequence is 13 residues long. Using immunoSEQ multiplex PCR, the repertoire was profiled, and TCRdb retains in-frame clones only, with some absent. The top ten hold roughly 5% of the sample, which has under 200,000 clones, roughly 91% seen once. The TCR was taken from a man between 18 and 29 years old with COVID-19, enrolled during active disease. The sample consisted of peripheral blood. The rearrangement uses TRBV5-4 and TRBJ1-2; TRBD1 matches 10 bases. DNA of the CDR3: TGTGCCAGCAGCTGGGACAGGGGCGATGGCTACACCTTC. Protein sequence: CASSWDRGDGYTF. The full variable domain, in which reference TRBV5-4 and TRBJ1-2 provide the parts outside the CDR3, is ETGVTQSPTHLIKTRGQQVTLRCSSQSGHNTVSWYQQALGQGPQFIFQYYREEENGRGNFPPRFSGLQFPNYSSELNVNALELDDSALYLCASSWDRGDGYTFGSGTRLTVV.